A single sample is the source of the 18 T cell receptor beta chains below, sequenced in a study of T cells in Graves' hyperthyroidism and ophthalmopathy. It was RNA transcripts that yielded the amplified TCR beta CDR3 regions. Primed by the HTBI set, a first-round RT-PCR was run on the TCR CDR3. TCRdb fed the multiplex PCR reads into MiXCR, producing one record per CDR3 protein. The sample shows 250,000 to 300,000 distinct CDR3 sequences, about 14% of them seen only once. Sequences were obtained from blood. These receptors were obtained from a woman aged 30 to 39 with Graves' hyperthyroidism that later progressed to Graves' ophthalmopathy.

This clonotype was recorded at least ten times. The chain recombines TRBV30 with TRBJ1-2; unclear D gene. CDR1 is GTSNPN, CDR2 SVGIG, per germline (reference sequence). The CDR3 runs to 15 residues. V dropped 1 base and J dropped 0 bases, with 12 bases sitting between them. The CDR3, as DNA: TGTGCCTGGAGTGGAGGGATCCTGCCTAACTATGGCTACACCTTC. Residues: CAWSGGILPNYGYTF.

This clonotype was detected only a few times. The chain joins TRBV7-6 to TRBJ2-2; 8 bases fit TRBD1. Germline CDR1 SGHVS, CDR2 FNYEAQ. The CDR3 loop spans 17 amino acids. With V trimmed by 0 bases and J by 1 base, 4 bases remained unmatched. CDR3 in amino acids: CASSLATGTGNTGELFF. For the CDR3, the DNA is TGTGCCAGCAGCTTAGCAACAGGGACAGGGAACACCGGGGAGCTGTTTTTT. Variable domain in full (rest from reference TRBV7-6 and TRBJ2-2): GAGVSQSPRYKVTKRGQDVALRCDPISGHVSLYWYRQALGQGPEFLTYFNYEAQQDKSGLPNDRFSAERPEGSISTLTIQRTEQRDSAMYRCASSLATGTGNTGELFFGEGSRLTVL.

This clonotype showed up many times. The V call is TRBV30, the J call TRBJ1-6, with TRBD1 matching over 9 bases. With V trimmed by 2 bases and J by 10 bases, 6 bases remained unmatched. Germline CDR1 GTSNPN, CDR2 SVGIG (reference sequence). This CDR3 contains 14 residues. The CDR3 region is CAWSLDRGQSPLHF. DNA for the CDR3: TGTGCCTGGAGTCTGGACAGGGGTCAATCACCCCTCCACTTT.

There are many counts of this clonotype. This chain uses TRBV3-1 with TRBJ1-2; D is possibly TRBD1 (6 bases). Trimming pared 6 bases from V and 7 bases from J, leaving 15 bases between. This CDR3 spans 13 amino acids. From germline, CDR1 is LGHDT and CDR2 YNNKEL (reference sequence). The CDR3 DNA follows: TGTGCCAGCAGACCCTCAGGGGAGGTTGGCTACACCTTC. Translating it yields CASRPSGEVGYTF. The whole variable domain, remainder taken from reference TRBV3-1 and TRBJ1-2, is DTAVSQTPKYLVTQMGNDKSIKCEQNLGHDTMYWYKQDSKKFLKIMFSYNNKELIINETVPNRFSPKSPDKAHLNLHINSLELGDSAVYFCASRPSGEVGYTFGSGTRLTVV.

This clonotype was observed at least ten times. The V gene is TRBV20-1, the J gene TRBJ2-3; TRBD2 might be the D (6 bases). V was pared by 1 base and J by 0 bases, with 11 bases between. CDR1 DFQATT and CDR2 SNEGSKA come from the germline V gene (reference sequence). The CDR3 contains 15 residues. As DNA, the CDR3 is TGCAGTGCTAGAGCGCGTCGGGGGAGCACAGATACGCAGTATTTT. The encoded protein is CSARARRGSTDTQYF.

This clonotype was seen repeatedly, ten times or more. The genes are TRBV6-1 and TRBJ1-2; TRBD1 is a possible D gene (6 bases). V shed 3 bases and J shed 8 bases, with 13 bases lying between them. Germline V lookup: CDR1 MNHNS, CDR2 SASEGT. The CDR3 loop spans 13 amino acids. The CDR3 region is CASSDRQVGGYTF. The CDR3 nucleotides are TGTGCCAGCAGTGATAGACAGGTGGGGGGCTACACCTTC.

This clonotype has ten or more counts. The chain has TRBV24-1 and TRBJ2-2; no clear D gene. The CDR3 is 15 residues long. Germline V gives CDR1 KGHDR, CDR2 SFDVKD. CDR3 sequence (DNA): TGTGCTGCCAAAGCTGGGCAGCTTGAGACCGGGGAGCTGTTTTTT. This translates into CAAKAGQLETGELFF.

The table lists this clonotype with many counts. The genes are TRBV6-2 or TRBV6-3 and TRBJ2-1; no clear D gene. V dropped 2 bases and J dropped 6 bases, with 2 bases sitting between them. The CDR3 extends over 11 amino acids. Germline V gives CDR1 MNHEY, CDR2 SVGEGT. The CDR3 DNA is TGTGCCAGCAGTTACCTCAATGAGCAGTTCTTC. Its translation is CASSYLNEQFF.

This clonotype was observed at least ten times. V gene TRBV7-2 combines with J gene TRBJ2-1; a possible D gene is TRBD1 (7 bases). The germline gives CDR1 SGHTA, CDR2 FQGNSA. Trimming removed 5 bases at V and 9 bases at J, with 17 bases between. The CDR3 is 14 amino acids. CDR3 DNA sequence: TGTGCCAGCAGCCGCGGGACAGAATCCGGTGAGCAGTTCTTC. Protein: CASSRGTESGEQFF.

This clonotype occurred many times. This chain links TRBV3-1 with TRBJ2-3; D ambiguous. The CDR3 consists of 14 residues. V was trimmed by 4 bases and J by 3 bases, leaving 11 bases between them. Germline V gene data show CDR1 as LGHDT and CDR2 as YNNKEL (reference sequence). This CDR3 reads CASSPSVGTDTQYF. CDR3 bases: TGTGCCAGCAGCCCCAGTGTTGGTACAGATACGCAGTATTTT.

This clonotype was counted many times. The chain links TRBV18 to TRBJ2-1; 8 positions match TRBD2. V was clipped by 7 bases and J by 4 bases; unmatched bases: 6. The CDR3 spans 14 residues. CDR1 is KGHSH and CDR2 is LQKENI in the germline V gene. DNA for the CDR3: TGTGCCAGCTGGACGGGACTAGTATACAATGAGCAGTTCTTC. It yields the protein CASWTGLVYNEQFF.

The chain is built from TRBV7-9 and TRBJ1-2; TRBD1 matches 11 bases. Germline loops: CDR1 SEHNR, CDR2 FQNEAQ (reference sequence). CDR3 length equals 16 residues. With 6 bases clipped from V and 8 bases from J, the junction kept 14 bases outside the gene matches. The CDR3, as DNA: TGTGCCAGCAGTATAACTACGGGACAGGGGGTGAGAGGCTACACCTTC. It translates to CASSITTGQGVRGYTF.

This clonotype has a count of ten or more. The CDR3 reads CASSQENGADTQYF. In nucleotides, the CDR3 is TGTGCCAGCAGCCAAGAGAATGGGGCAGATACGCAGTATTTT. J is TRBJ2-3 and V is TRBV3-1; D is unclear. The CDR3 sequence is 14 residues long. The germline CDR1 and CDR2 sequences are LGHDT and YNNKEL (reference sequence). V was pared by 0 bases and J by 4 bases, with 8 bases between.

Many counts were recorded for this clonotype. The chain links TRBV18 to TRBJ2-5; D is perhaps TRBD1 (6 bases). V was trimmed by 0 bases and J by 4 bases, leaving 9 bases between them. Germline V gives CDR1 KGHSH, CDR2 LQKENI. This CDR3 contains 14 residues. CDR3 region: CASSPPAGVETQYF. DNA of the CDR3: TGTGCCAGCTCACCACCGGCAGGGGTAGAGACCCAGTACTTC.

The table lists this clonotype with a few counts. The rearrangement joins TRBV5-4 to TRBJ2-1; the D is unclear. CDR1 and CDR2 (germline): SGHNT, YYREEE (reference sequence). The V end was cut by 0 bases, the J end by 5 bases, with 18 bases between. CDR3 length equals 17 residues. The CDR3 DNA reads TGTGCCAGCAGCTTGGCCACCGCGCCCCTAACCCACAATGAGCAGTTCTTC. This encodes CASSLATAPLTHNEQFF. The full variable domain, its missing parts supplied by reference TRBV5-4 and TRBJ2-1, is ETGVTQSPTHLIKTRGQQVTLRCSSQSGHNTVSWYQQALGQGPQFIFQYYREEENGRGNFPPRFSGLQFPNYSSELNVNALELDDSALYLCASSLATAPLTHNEQFFGPGTRLTVL.

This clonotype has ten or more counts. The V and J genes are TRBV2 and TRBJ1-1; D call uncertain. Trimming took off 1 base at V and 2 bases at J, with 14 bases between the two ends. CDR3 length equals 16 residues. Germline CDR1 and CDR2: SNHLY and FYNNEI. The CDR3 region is CASSEGPDLGNTEAFF. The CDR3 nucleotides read TGTGCCAGCAGTGAAGGGCCGGACTTGGGTAACACTGAAGCTTTCTTT.

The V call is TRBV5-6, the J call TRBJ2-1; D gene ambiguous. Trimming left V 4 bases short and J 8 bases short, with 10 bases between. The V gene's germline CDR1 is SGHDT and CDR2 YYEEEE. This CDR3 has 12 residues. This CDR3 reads CASSVAVDEQFF. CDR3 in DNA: TGTGCCAGCAGCGTCGCGGTGGATGAGCAGTTCTTC.

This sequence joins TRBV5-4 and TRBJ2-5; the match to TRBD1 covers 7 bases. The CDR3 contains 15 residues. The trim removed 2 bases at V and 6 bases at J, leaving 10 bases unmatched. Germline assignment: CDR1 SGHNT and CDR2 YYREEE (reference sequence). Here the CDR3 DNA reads TGTGCCAGCAGCTTTGGGACAGATCCTACTAAGACCCAGTACTTC. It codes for CASSFGTDPTKTQYF.